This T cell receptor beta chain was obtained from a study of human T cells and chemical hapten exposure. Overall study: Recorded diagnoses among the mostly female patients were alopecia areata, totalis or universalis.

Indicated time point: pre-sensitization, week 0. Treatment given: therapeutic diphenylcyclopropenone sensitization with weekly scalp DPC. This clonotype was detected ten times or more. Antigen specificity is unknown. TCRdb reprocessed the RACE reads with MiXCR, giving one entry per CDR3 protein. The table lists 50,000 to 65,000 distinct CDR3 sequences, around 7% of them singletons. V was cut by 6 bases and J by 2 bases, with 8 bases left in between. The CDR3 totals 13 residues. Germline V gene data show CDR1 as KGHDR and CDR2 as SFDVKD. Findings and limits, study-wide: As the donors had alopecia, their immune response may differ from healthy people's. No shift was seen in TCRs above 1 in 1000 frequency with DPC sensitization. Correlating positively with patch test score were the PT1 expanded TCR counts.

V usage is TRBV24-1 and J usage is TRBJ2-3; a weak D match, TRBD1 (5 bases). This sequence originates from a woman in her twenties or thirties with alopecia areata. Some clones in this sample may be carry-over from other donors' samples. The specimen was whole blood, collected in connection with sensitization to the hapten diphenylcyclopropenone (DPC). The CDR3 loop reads CATSIGATDTQYF. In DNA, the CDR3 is TGTGCCACCAGTATTGGGGCCACAGATACGCAGTATTTT.